Detailed here is one TCR beta chain. Its antigen remains unidentified. Following RNA extraction, reverse transcription yielded cDNA that acted as the sequencing template. Sequenced by immunoSEQ multiplex PCR; TCRdb stores in-frame clones only, minus some. The sample lists about 180,000 clones; over 55% were seen once. Both peripheral blood and punch biopsies of lesional scalp skin were obtained from patients who had alopecia areata. This entry comes from a study of CD8+ T cells in alopecia areata. The study, taken as a whole, reports: The study found higher clonality in lesional than normal scalp, especially in alopecia totalis/universalis.

Looked up from germline, CDR1 is MNHNS and CDR2 is SASEGT. This CDR3 is built from 14 residues. V lost 5 bases, J lost 0 bases, and 3 bases stayed unmatched. Source: CD4+ T cells sorted from blood, taken at week 0. The sequence derives from a human donor with alopecia areata. V is TRBV6-1 and J is TRBJ1-1; 7 bases fit TRBD1. The CDR3 loop is CASSRQGVNTEAFF. The CDR3 coding sequence is TGTGCCAGCAGTAGACAGGGAGTGAACACTGAAGCTTTCTTT.